Listed below are T cell receptor beta chains from one sample, sequenced in a study of T cells in Graves' hyperthyroidism and ophthalmopathy. Via MiXCR, TCRdb re-called the multiplex PCR reads, giving one row per CDR3 protein. The sample has about 340,000 distinct CDR3 sequences; roughly 18% are singletons. The sample consisted of blood. Source of these receptors: a woman aged 50 to 60 with Graves' hyperthyroidism. The CDR3 runs from the conserved cysteine through the conserved F or W. Each record gives: D gene, V gene, CDR3 length, J gene, clone size, CDR3 protein, CDR3 DNA. The D gene is left open where the match is weak. Clone size is shown for a subset of rows, as once, few, many or a class of expanded clone.

d_call: NA
v_call: TRBV7-8
cdr3_length: 14
j_call: TRBJ1-3
clone_size: NA
cdr3_aa: CASSTRTVGNTIYF
cdr3_nt: TGTGCCAGCAGCACGCGGACAGTCGGAAACACCATATATTTT

d_call: TRBD2
v_call: TRBV11-2
cdr3_length: 16
j_call: TRBJ2-1
clone_size: few
cdr3_aa: CASSLGLAVSYNEQFF
cdr3_nt: TGTGCCAGCAGCTTAGGACTAGCGGTTTCCTACAATGAGCAGTTCTTC

d_call: NA
v_call: TRBV27
cdr3_length: 13
j_call: TRBJ2-3
clone_size: NA
cdr3_aa: CASSFSGLDTQYF
cdr3_nt: TGTGCCAGCAGTTTCTCGGGGTTAGATACGCAGTATTTT

d_call: TRBD2
v_call: TRBV20-1
cdr3_length: 13
j_call: TRBJ2-3
clone_size: many
cdr3_aa: CSAGLAGVDTQYF
cdr3_nt: TGCAGTGCTGGCCTAGCGGGAGTCGACACGCAGTATTTT

d_call: NA
v_call: TRBV6-1
cdr3_length: 13
j_call: TRBJ1-5
clone_size: few
cdr3_aa: CAGRGEINQPQHF
cdr3_nt: TGTGCCGGGAGAGGGGAAATCAATCAGCCCCAGCATTTT

d_call: TRBD2
v_call: TRBV7-8
cdr3_length: 17
j_call: TRBJ2-3
clone_size: NA
cdr3_aa: CASSSQTSGRVGDTQYF
cdr3_nt: TGTGCCAGCAGCTCGCAGACTAGCGGGAGGGTTGGAGATACGCAGTATTTT

d_call: TRBD1
v_call: TRBV10-3
cdr3_length: 16
j_call: TRBJ1-1
clone_size: few
cdr3_aa: CAISESGGQRNTEAFF
cdr3_nt: TGTGCCATCAGTGAGTCAGGGGGACAGAGGAACACTGAAGCTTTCTTT

d_call: NA
v_call: TRBV30
cdr3_length: 14
j_call: TRBJ2-1
clone_size: many
cdr3_aa: CAWTEGVSGNEQFF
cdr3_nt: TGTGCCTGGACCGAGGGGGTCTCGGGGAATGAGCAGTTCTTC

d_call: NA
v_call: TRBV28
cdr3_length: 14
j_call: TRBJ1-1
clone_size: many
cdr3_aa: CASSPPPQGTEAFF
cdr3_nt: TGTGCCAGCAGTCCCCCTCCACAGGGCACTGAAGCTTTCTTT

d_call: TRBD1
v_call: TRBV5-1
cdr3_length: 15
j_call: TRBJ1-1
clone_size: few
cdr3_aa: CASSFRGRGNTEAFF
cdr3_nt: TGCGCCAGCAGCTTTAGGGGGCGGGGGAACACTGAAGCTTTCTTT

d_call: TRBD2
v_call: TRBV28
cdr3_length: 14
j_call: TRBJ2-1
clone_size: many
cdr3_aa: CASSIKPGGHEQFF
cdr3_nt: TGTGCCAGCAGTATCAAGCCGGGGGGGCATGAGCAGTTCTTC

d_call: TRBD1
v_call: TRBV19
cdr3_length: 18
j_call: TRBJ1-1
clone_size: many
cdr3_aa: CASSARDRGPSMNTEAFF
cdr3_nt: TGTGCCAGTAGTGCGCGGGACAGGGGGCCGTCGATGAACACTGAAGCTTTCTTT

d_call: NA
v_call: TRBV28
cdr3_length: 14
j_call: TRBJ1-2
clone_size: many
cdr3_aa: CASIHGGQNYGYTF
cdr3_nt: TGTGCCAGCATACATGGGGGGCAGAACTATGGCTACACCTTC

d_call: NA
v_call: TRBV5-1
cdr3_length: 13
j_call: TRBJ1-1
clone_size: NA
cdr3_aa: CASSIDKNTEAFF
cdr3_nt: TGCGCCAGCAGCATCGACAAGAACACTGAAGCTTTCTTT

d_call: NA
v_call: TRBV6-4
cdr3_length: 14
j_call: TRBJ2-7
clone_size: NA
cdr3_aa: CASTLGVGYDEQYF
cdr3_nt: TGTGCCAGCACCCTTGGGGTAGGGTATGACGAGCAGTACTTC

d_call: TRBD2
v_call: TRBV29-1
cdr3_length: 14
j_call: TRBJ2-1
clone_size: few
cdr3_aa: CSVEGGGAYNEQFF
cdr3_nt: TGCAGCGTTGAGGGCGGGGGGGCCTACAATGAGCAGTTCTTC

d_call: NA
v_call: TRBV2
cdr3_length: 15
j_call: TRBJ1-3
clone_size: few
cdr3_aa: CASSLYAGYGNTIYF
cdr3_nt: TGTGCCAGCAGCCTATACGCAGGGTATGGAAACACCATATATTTT

d_call: TRBD1
v_call: TRBV28
cdr3_length: 13
j_call: TRBJ2-7
clone_size: once
cdr3_aa: CAGSLDRGNEQYF
cdr3_nt: TGTGCCGGCAGTTTGGACAGGGGCAACGAGCAGTACTTC

d_call: NA
v_call: TRBV12-3/TRBV12-4
cdr3_length: 12
j_call: TRBJ1-1
clone_size: many
cdr3_aa: CASSLLATEAFF
cdr3_nt: TGTGCCAGCAGTTTATTAGCCACTGAAGCTTTCTTT

d_call: NA
v_call: TRBV7-2
cdr3_length: 13
j_call: TRBJ1-5
clone_size: few
cdr3_aa: CASSLDLGQPQHF
cdr3_nt: TGTGCCAGCAGCTTAGATCTGGGACAGCCCCAGCATTTT

d_call: NA
v_call: TRBV6-1
cdr3_length: 16
j_call: TRBJ2-2
clone_size: NA
cdr3_aa: CASVPSGQANTGELFF
cdr3_nt: TGTGCCAGCGTCCCGTCCGGGCAGGCGAACACCGGGGAGCTGTTTTTT

d_call: NA
v_call: TRBV7-9
cdr3_length: 13
j_call: TRBJ2-7
clone_size: NA
cdr3_aa: CASSSGGHYEQYF
cdr3_nt: TGTGCCAGCAGCTCCGGGGGCCACTACGAGCAGTACTTC

d_call: TRBD2
v_call: TRBV20-1
cdr3_length: 16
j_call: TRBJ2-3
clone_size: NA
cdr3_aa: CSARDRLAGSTDTQYF
cdr3_nt: TGCAGTGCTAGAGATAGGCTAGCGGGAAGCACAGATACGCAGTATTTT

d_call: NA
v_call: TRBV12-3/TRBV12-4
cdr3_length: 11
j_call: TRBJ2-5
clone_size: many
cdr3_aa: CASSARDVVYF
cdr3_nt: TGTGCCAGCAGTGCCCGGGACGTGGTGTACTTC

d_call: TRBD1
v_call: TRBV7-8
cdr3_length: 14
j_call: TRBJ1-5
clone_size: many
cdr3_aa: CASSWGTARQPQHF
cdr3_nt: TGTGCCAGCAGCTGGGGGACAGCCCGTCAGCCCCAGCATTTT

d_call: NA
v_call: TRBV12-5
cdr3_length: 12
j_call: TRBJ1-2
clone_size: NA
cdr3_aa: CASDSRNYGYTF
cdr3_nt: TGTGCTAGTGATAGCAGAAACTATGGCTACACCTTC

d_call: NA
v_call: TRBV27
cdr3_length: 12
j_call: TRBJ1-1
clone_size: many
cdr3_aa: CASGLENTEAFF
cdr3_nt: TGTGCCAGCGGTCTGGAGAACACTGAAGCTTTCTTT

d_call: NA
v_call: TRBV3-1
cdr3_length: 17
j_call: TRBJ1-1
clone_size: many
cdr3_aa: CASSPILQRGGDTEAFF
cdr3_nt: TGTGCCAGCAGCCCAATCTTGCAACGGGGAGGCGACACTGAAGCTTTCTTT

d_call: NA
v_call: TRBV13
cdr3_length: 16
j_call: TRBJ2-3
clone_size: NA
cdr3_aa: CASSSWGPMGADTQYF
cdr3_nt: TGCGCCAGCAGTAGCTGGGGGCCAATGGGGGCAGATACGCAGTATTTT

d_call: TRBD2
v_call: TRBV20-1
cdr3_length: 15
j_call: TRBJ2-7
clone_size: many
cdr3_aa: CSAGGGSGRPYEQYF
cdr3_nt: TGCAGTGCCGGAGGAGGTAGCGGGAGACCCTACGAGCAGTACTTC

d_call: TRBD1
v_call: TRBV12-3/TRBV12-4
cdr3_length: 21
j_call: TRBJ1-1
clone_size: many
cdr3_aa: CASSFAIPSRDRANMNTEAFF
cdr3_nt: TGTGCCAGCAGTTTTGCCATTCCGTCTCGGGACAGGGCGAACATGAACACTGAAGCTTTCTTT

d_call: TRBD2
v_call: TRBV20-1
cdr3_length: 16
j_call: TRBJ2-1
clone_size: many
cdr3_aa: CSARHALAGGHNEQFF
cdr3_nt: TGCAGTGCTAGACACGCATTAGCGGGAGGGCACAATGAGCAGTTCTTC

d_call: NA
v_call: TRBV12-3/TRBV12-4
cdr3_length: 14
j_call: TRBJ2-1
clone_size: NA
cdr3_aa: CASSGAPLYNEQFF
cdr3_nt: TGTGCCAGCAGCGGGGCCCCACTCTACAATGAGCAGTTCTTC

d_call: TRBD2
v_call: TRBV20-1
cdr3_length: 17
j_call: TRBJ2-1
clone_size: NA
cdr3_aa: CSARPPGLAGGYNEQFF
cdr3_nt: TGCAGTGCTAGACCGCCGGGACTAGCGGGAGGGTACAATGAGCAGTTCTTC

d_call: NA
v_call: TRBV28
cdr3_length: 16
j_call: TRBJ2-7
clone_size: many
cdr3_aa: CASSPTPRIGTYEQYF
cdr3_nt: TGTGCCAGCAGTCCCACCCCTCGTATAGGGACCTACGAGCAGTACTTC

d_call: TRBD1
v_call: TRBV18
cdr3_length: 16
j_call: TRBJ1-4
clone_size: NA
cdr3_aa: CASSLYQGADNEKLFF
cdr3_nt: TGTGCCAGCTCACTTTACCAGGGGGCGGATAATGAAAAACTGTTTTTT

d_call: NA
v_call: TRBV20-1
cdr3_length: 13
j_call: TRBJ1-1
clone_size: many
cdr3_aa: CSASVVANTEAFF
cdr3_nt: TGCAGTGCTAGTGTGGTTGCAAACACTGAAGCTTTCTTT

d_call: TRBD1
v_call: TRBV28
cdr3_length: 15
j_call: TRBJ2-5
clone_size: many
cdr3_aa: CASSPQDRDQETQYF
cdr3_nt: TGTGCCAGCAGTCCCCAGGACAGGGACCAAGAGACCCAGTACTTC

d_call: NA
v_call: TRBV5-6
cdr3_length: 15
j_call: TRBJ1-4
clone_size: NA
cdr3_aa: CASSGIQPGNEKLFF
cdr3_nt: TGTGCCAGCAGCGGGATACAGCCAGGGAATGAAAAACTGTTTTTT

d_call: NA
v_call: TRBV7-9
cdr3_length: 15
j_call: TRBJ2-1
clone_size: many
cdr3_aa: CASSRTEPLYNEQFF
cdr3_nt: TGTGCCAGCAGCAGAACGGAACCGCTCTACAATGAGCAGTTCTTC

d_call: NA
v_call: TRBV24-1
cdr3_length: 12
j_call: TRBJ2-3
clone_size: many
cdr3_aa: CATRGSTDTQYF
cdr3_nt: TGTGCCACTAGGGGTTCGACAGATACGCAGTATTTT

d_call: NA
v_call: TRBV29-1
cdr3_length: 15
j_call: TRBJ2-3
clone_size: NA
cdr3_aa: CSVDGSAASTDTQYF
cdr3_nt: TGCAGCGTCGACGGCAGCGCGGCTAGCACAGATACGCAGTATTTT

d_call: NA
v_call: TRBV6-1
cdr3_length: 11
j_call: TRBJ2-5
clone_size: many
cdr3_aa: CASRDQETQYF
cdr3_nt: TGTGCCAGCAGAGACCAAGAGACCCAGTACTTC

d_call: NA
v_call: TRBV27
cdr3_length: 12
j_call: TRBJ2-3
clone_size: many
cdr3_aa: CASSSGANTQYF
cdr3_nt: TGTGCCAGCAGTTCGGGAGCGAATACGCAGTATTTT

d_call: TRBD2
v_call: TRBV6-5
cdr3_length: 19
j_call: TRBJ2-3
clone_size: NA
cdr3_aa: CASSYSRSGRSRYTDTQYF
cdr3_nt: TGTGCCAGCAGTTACTCAAGGAGCGGGAGGTCCCGTTACACAGATACGCAGTATTTT

d_call: TRBD2
v_call: TRBV6-2/TRBV6-3
cdr3_length: 16
j_call: TRBJ2-1
clone_size: many
cdr3_aa: CASSYGGTSAHNEQFF
cdr3_nt: TGTGCCAGCAGTTACGGGGGGACTAGCGCCCACAATGAGCAGTTCTTC

d_call: NA
v_call: TRBV14
cdr3_length: 12
j_call: TRBJ2-3
clone_size: once
cdr3_aa: CASSQAKGPEYF
cdr3_nt: TGTGCCAGCAGCCAAGCTAAGGGGCCGGAGTATTTT

d_call: TRBD1
v_call: TRBV28
cdr3_length: 15
j_call: TRBJ2-5
clone_size: many
cdr3_aa: CASSSDREAQETQYF
cdr3_nt: TGTGCCAGCAGTTCTGACAGGGAAGCCCAAGAGACCCAGTACTTC

d_call: TRBD2
v_call: TRBV2
cdr3_length: 16
j_call: TRBJ2-5
clone_size: many
cdr3_aa: CASNKASGLSEETQYF
cdr3_nt: TGTGCCAGCAATAAAGCCTCGGGACTATCAGAAGAGACCCAGTACTTC

d_call: NA
v_call: TRBV2
cdr3_length: 14
j_call: TRBJ2-1
clone_size: NA
cdr3_aa: CASIPSISYNEQFF
cdr3_nt: TGTGCCAGCATTCCCAGCATATCCTACAATGAGCAGTTCTTC

d_call: NA
v_call: TRBV11-2
cdr3_length: 15
j_call: TRBJ2-6
clone_size: many
cdr3_aa: CASSSTWPGANVLTF
cdr3_nt: TGTGCCAGCAGCTCGACCTGGCCTGGGGCCAACGTCCTGACTTTC

d_call: NA
v_call: TRBV20-1
cdr3_length: 17
j_call: TRBJ2-7
clone_size: many
cdr3_aa: CSARDLQAGQLAYEQYF
cdr3_nt: TGCAGTGCTAGAGATTTACAAGCAGGACAGCTTGCCTACGAGCAGTACTTC

d_call: NA
v_call: TRBV2
cdr3_length: 12
j_call: TRBJ2-3
clone_size: NA
cdr3_aa: CASKVGQDTQYF
cdr3_nt: TGTGCCAGCAAGGTAGGACAAGATACGCAGTATTTT

d_call: TRBD1
v_call: TRBV29-1
cdr3_length: 13
j_call: TRBJ1-1
clone_size: few
cdr3_aa: CSVGGTGVSEAFF
cdr3_nt: TGCAGCGTTGGGGGGACAGGTGTATCTGAAGCTTTCTTT

d_call: TRBD1
v_call: TRBV19
cdr3_length: 15
j_call: TRBJ2-1
clone_size: NA
cdr3_aa: CASRANRGSDNEQFF
cdr3_nt: TGTGCCAGTAGAGCCAACAGGGGGTCGGACAATGAGCAGTTCTTC

d_call: NA
v_call: TRBV9
cdr3_length: 14
j_call: TRBJ2-3
clone_size: NA
cdr3_aa: CASSRLEGGGTQYF
cdr3_nt: TGTGCCAGCAGCCGCCTAGAGGGGGGAGGTACGCAGTATTTT

d_call: NA
v_call: TRBV24-1
cdr3_length: 14
j_call: TRBJ2-1
clone_size: few
cdr3_aa: CATSDSVRVNEQFF
cdr3_nt: TGTGCCACCAGTGATTCGGTCAGGGTCAATGAGCAGTTCTTC